The sequence of this T cell receptor (beta chain) was determined in a study of T cell responses to AZD1222 COVID-19 vaccine. This clone was picked up one time. The method was immunoSEQ multiplex PCR; TCRdb's version includes in-frame clones alone and lacks a portion of them. Of tens of thousands of clones in the sample, just over 85% were seen once. The clonotype originates from an adult in good health. The sequenced sample was peripheral blood, obtained on day 0 of MenACWY control vaccination.

The CDR3 here is CASTRQGFGETQYF. The DNA of the CDR3 is TGTGCCAGCACCCGACAGGGTTTTGGTGAGACCCAGTACTTC. The rearrangement links TRBV5-5 to TRBJ2-5; 7 bases are a match to TRBD1. The V gene end was trimmed by 6 bases and the J gene end by 5 bases; junction bases not matched to a gene: 10. The CDR3 is 14 amino acids. Germline V lookup: CDR1 SGHKS, CDR2 YYEKEE (reference sequence). Full variable domain (missing parts from reference TRBV5-5 and TRBJ2-5): DAGVTQSPTHLIKTRGQQVTLRCSPISGHKSVSWYQQVLGQGPQFIFQYYEKEERGRGNFPDRFSARQFPNYSSELNVNALLLGDSALYLCASTRQGFGETQYFGPGTRLLVL.